This T cell receptor beta chain was profiled in a study of response to subunit inactivated influenza vaccine. This clonotype is termed medium-sized. TCRdb used MiXCR to reprocess the RT-PCR reads, holding one entry per CDR3 protein. The profile shows 650,000 or so distinct CDR3 sequences, 14% of them singletons. The TCR comes from a man aged 50 or older who received an inactivated influenza vaccine. The sample consisted of PBMCs from blood, taken about 14 days before vaccination.

This CDR3 reads CASSLDRGPGNQPQHF. CDR3 DNA sequence: TGTGCCAGCAGCTTAGACAGGGGTCCAGGTAATCAGCCCCAGCATTTT. The chain joins TRBV7-9 to TRBJ1-5, with 7 bases aligning to TRBD1. Germline V gene lookup returns CDR1 SEHNR and CDR2 FQNEAQ (reference sequence). The CDR3 is made up of 16 amino acids. V lost 1 base, J lost 4 bases, and 7 bases stayed unmatched.